Listed here are 23 T cell receptor beta chains from one sample, sequenced in a study of radiation and T cells in renal cell carcinoma. Profiled with immunoSEQ multiplex PCR; TCRdb holds only in-frame clones, not every one. The sample consists of 5,200 or so clones, 50% to 60% of them appearing once. Treatment of the sample: 15 Gy SBRT to primary tumor, nephrectomy 4 weeks later. Sequencing was performed on tumor tissue, taken from a patient whose treatment included radiotherapy and nephrectomy. Every receptor here comes from a man aged 60 to 75 with renal cell carcinoma.

This chain links TRBV7-9 with TRBJ1-1; D remains ambiguous. V lost 2 bases, J lost 0 bases, and 7 bases lay in between. The CDR3 loop spans 14 amino acids. Germline values: CDR1 SEHNR, CDR2 FQNEAQ (reference sequence). CDR3 bases: TGTGCCAGCAGCTTAAGCCCCATGAACACTGAAGCTTTCTTT. Translated, it gives CASSLSPMNTEAFF. The full variable domain, its missing parts supplied by reference TRBV7-9 and TRBJ1-1, is DTGVSQNPRHKITKRGQNVTFRCDPISEHNRLYWYRQTLGQGPEFLTYFQNEAQLEKSRLLSDRFSAERPKGSFSTLEIQRTEQGDSAMYLCASSLSPMNTEAFFGQGTRLTVV.

This clone rates as large (0.1 to 1%). This chain uses TRBV6-1 with TRBJ2-7; 7 bases are a match to TRBD1. The CDR3 covers 14 residues. J was trimmed by 3 bases and V by 6 bases; bases with no gene match: 8. Germline CDR1 MNHNS, CDR2 SASEGT. This CDR3 reads CASSYLRQGYEQYF. In DNA, the CDR3 is TGTGCCAGCAGCTACCTCAGACAGGGCTACGAGCAGTACTTC.

This CDR3 is CASSFGEPREKLFF. CDR3 coding DNA: TGTGCCAGCAGCTTCGGAGAACCACGGGAAAAACTGTTTTTT. The V call is TRBV11-2, the J call TRBJ1-4, with D unresolved. Germline CDR1 is SGHAT and CDR2 is FQNNGV. The CDR3 totals 14 residues. Trimming removed 3 bases at V and 8 bases at J, with 13 bases between.

This chain uses TRBV30 with TRBJ1-1; 7 bases agree with TRBD1. The CDR3 loop spans 14 amino acids. Germline values: CDR1 GTSNPN, CDR2 SVGIG (reference sequence). Trimming took 3 bases from V and 6 from J; bases not matched to a gene: 10. CDR3 amino acids: CAWSRQGISAEAFF. The CDR3 region has the DNA TGTGCCTGGAGCCGACAGGGTATCTCGGCTGAAGCTTTCTTT.

The V call is TRBV15, the J call TRBJ2-1, with 7 bases identical to TRBD2. Germline V lookup: CDR1 LNHNV, CDR2 YYDKDF (reference sequence). The CDR3 consists of 16 residues. After removal of 1 base from V and 8 bases from J, the junction contained 11 bases not matched to a gene. The CDR3 DNA reads TGTGCCACCAGCAGAGGATCGGGAGGAATGGAGGATGAGCAGTTCTTC. Translation: CATSRGSGGMEDEQFF.

The chain links TRBV14 to TRBJ2-7; 7 nucleotides agree with TRBD1. This CDR3 contains 15 residues. CDR1 is SGHDN, CDR2 FVKESK, per germline. V dropped 3 bases and J dropped 3; count of bases not matched to a gene: 8. CDR3 nucleotide sequence: TGTGCCAGCAGCCATCGAAGGACAGGCCTCTACGAGCAGTACTTC. Its protein product is CASSHRRTGLYEQYF.

This sequence joins TRBV9 and TRBJ1-1; perhaps TRBD1 as D (5 bases). The V end lost 3 bases, the J end lost 2 bases, and 14 bases lay between the germline ends. Germline-derived CDR1 and CDR2 are SGDLS and YYNGEE. The CDR3 is 15 residues long. CDR3 amino acids: CASSAFGGSNTEAFF. The CDR3 nucleotides read TGTGCCAGCAGCGCATTCGGGGGATCTAACACTGAAGCTTTCTTT.

This chain uses TRBV21-1 with TRBJ1-1. TRBV21-1 is recorded as a pseudogene. This CDR3 region has 12 residues. The CDR3 DNA reads TGTGCCAGCAGCAACCTGGCCGGTGAAGCTTTCTTT. It specifies CASSNLAGEAFF.

The chain carries TRBV7-8 and TRBJ1-3, with a possible D match to TRBD1 (6 bases). Per the germline V gene, CDR1 is SGHVS and CDR2 is FQNEAQ. The CDR3 length is 15 residues. The V and J ends lost 5 bases and 3 bases respectively, with 14 bases between them. For the CDR3, the DNA is TGTGCCAGCAGCAACAGGGTTTCGAGTGGAAACACCATATATTTT. It is translated as CASSNRVSSGNTIYF.

By share, this clone counts as medium-sized. V and J are TRBV7-9 and TRBJ2-1; 9 bases are a match to TRBD2. Germline CDR1 reads SEHNR; CDR2 reads FQNEAQ (reference sequence). The V segment lost 2 bases and the J segment 9 bases; nucleotides outside the gene matches: 8. The CDR3 length is 15 residues. The CDR3 region has the DNA TGTGCCAGCAGCTTACTCGCGGGAGGGCCGGGTGAGCAGTTCTTC. Translating it yields CASSLLAGGPGEQFF.

The CDR3 loop is CASSRPGTDTQYF. In DNA form, the CDR3 reads TGTGCCAGTAGTAGACCAGGCACAGATACGCAGTATTTT. The chain joins TRBV19 to TRBJ2-3; D ambiguous. Germline loops: CDR1 LNHDA, CDR2 SQIVND (reference sequence). The CDR3 sequence is 13 residues long. Trimming pared 4 bases from V and 1 base from J, leaving 6 bases between.

J is TRBJ2-1 and V is TRBV7-3; 10 bases line up with TRBD2. J was trimmed by 3 bases and V by 4 bases; bases with no gene match: 3. The germline CDR1 and CDR2 sequences are SGHTA and FQGTGA. This CDR3 spans 15 amino acids. The CDR3 nucleotides read TGTGCCAGCAGCTCCGGACTAGCGGACTACAATGAGCAGTTCTTC. Amino acids: CASSSGLADYNEQFF.

The rearrangement links TRBV6-6 to TRBJ1-5, with a weak D call TRBD1 (5 bases). Trimming left V 1 base short and J 10 bases short, with 14 bases between. Germline CDR1 and CDR2: MNHNY and SVGAGI (reference sequence). The CDR3 is 14 amino acids. The CDR3 region is CASSYYQGSEPQHF. CDR3 DNA sequence: TGTGCCAGCAGTTACTACCAGGGTTCAGAACCCCAGCATTTT.

For the CDR3, the DNA is TGTGCCAGCAGCCGTCTAGCGGGAGGGCCGGGTGAGCAGTTCTTC. Its protein is CASSRLAGGPGEQFF. This chain connects TRBV7-9 to TRBJ2-1, with TRBD2 matching over 12 bases. The germline gives CDR1 SEHNR, CDR2 FQNEAQ (reference sequence). The CDR3 loop spans 15 amino acids. The junction had 8 bases not matched to a gene; V was cut back by 5 bases and J by 9 bases. The full variable domain, rest sourced from reference TRBV7-9 and TRBJ2-1, is DTGVSQNPRHKITKRGQNVTFRCDPISEHNRLYWYRQTLGQGPEFLTYFQNEAQLEKSRLLSDRFSAERPKGSFSTLEIQRTEQGDSAMYLCASSRLAGGPGEQFFGPGTRLTVL.

This clone was counted only a few times. This chain uses TRBV7-9 with TRBJ1-3; no clear D gene. With 8 bases removed from V and 4 bases from J, the gap between germline ends came to 12 bases. The CDR3 runs 13 residues. Germline values: CDR1 SEHNR, CDR2 FQNEAQ (reference sequence). As DNA, the CDR3 is TGTGCCAGCCGCCTCTCGACAGGAAACACCATATATTTT. Translating gives CASRLSTGNTIYF.

This clone is medium-sized. V and J are TRBV7-2 and TRBJ1-2; tentatively, D is TRBD1 (5 bases). Germline V lookup: CDR1 SGHTA, CDR2 FQGNSA. The CDR3 consists of 14 residues. V dropped 1 base and J dropped 6 bases, with 12 bases sitting between them. CDR3 residues: CASSLGVTGDGYTF. CDR3 nucleotide sequence: TGTGCCAGCAGCTTAGGTGTTACGGGGGATGGCTACACCTTC.

The genes are TRBV7-9 and TRBJ2-1, with a possible D match to TRBD2 (6 bases). Germline V gene lookup returns CDR1 SEHNR and CDR2 FQNEAQ (reference sequence). V shed 0 bases and J shed 2 bases, with 8 bases lying between them. This CDR3 region has 15 residues. The CDR3 reads CASSLAPSAYNEQFF. Written as DNA, the CDR3 is TGTGCCAGCAGCTTAGCGCCTAGCGCCTACAATGAGCAGTTCTTC.

This clone rates as medium-sized. The chain is built from TRBV19 and TRBJ1-5; D not resolved. Germline V gives CDR1 LNHDA, CDR2 SQIVND (reference sequence). The V end was cut by 3 bases, the J end by 5 bases, with 8 bases between. This CDR3 spans 13 amino acids. CDR3 nucleotides: TGTGCCAGTAGTATGGGGAGGGATCAGCCCCAGCATTTT. Translating gives CASSMGRDQPQHF.

The rearrangement joins TRBV19 to TRBJ2-7; 10 nucleotides line up with TRBD2. Looked up from germline, CDR1 is LNHDA and CDR2 is SQIVND (reference sequence). The trim removed 1 base at V and 5 bases at J, leaving 8 bases unmatched. This CDR3 contains 16 residues. CDR3 region: CASSIGLAGVENEQYF. CDR3 DNA: TGTGCCAGTAGTATAGGCCTAGCGGGAGTCGAGAACGAGCAGTACTTC.

The V call is TRBV5-4, the J call TRBJ1-1, with D possibly TRBD1 on 5 matching bases. Trimming stripped 3 bases from V and 5 bases from J, with 11 bases between. The germline V gene encodes CDR1 SGHNT and CDR2 YYREEE (reference sequence). CDR3 size: 13 residues. CDR3 protein: CASSSTRGTEAFF. CDR3 DNA sequence: TGTGCCAGCAGCTCGACACGGGGGACTGAAGCTTTCTTT.

This rearrangement joins TRBV27 to TRBJ1-2; 7 nucleotides align to TRBD1. The CDR3 consists of 15 residues. Per the germline V gene, CDR1 is MNHEY and CDR2 is SMNVEV (reference sequence). Unmatched junction bases numbered 11, after V lost 5 bases and J lost 5 bases. CDR3 sequence (DNA): TGTGCCAGCAGTCTCACAGGGGCGTCTCTTTATGGCTACACCTTC. It yields the protein CASSLTGASLYGYTF.

This clone has just a few counts. The gene calls are TRBV7-9 and TRBJ1-1, with 9 bases fitting TRBD1. J gave up 1 base and V 3 bases, and 6 bases lay outside the gene matches. CDR3 length: 16 amino acids. Germline V gene sequence: CDR1 SEHNR, CDR2 FQNEAQ (reference sequence). The CDR3 DNA sequence: TGTGCCAGCAGCTTCGGACAGGGGCGCGGGAACACTGAAGCTTTCTTT. Translating it yields CASSFGQGRGNTEAFF. Based on the CDR3 plus reference TRBV7-9 and TRBJ1-1, the full variable domain is DTGVSQNPRHKITKRGQNVTFRCDPISEHNRLYWYRQTLGQGPEFLTYFQNEAQLEKSRLLSDRFSAERPKGSFSTLEIQRTEQGDSAMYLCASSFGQGRGNTEAFFGQGTRLTVV.

The chain links TRBV4-3 to TRBJ1-2; TRBD1 aligns across 7 bases. CDR1 is LGHNA and CDR2 is YSLEER in the germline V gene. The CDR3 has 13 amino acids. V lost 4 bases, J lost 4 bases, and 3 bases stayed unmatched. Here the CDR3 reads CASSPGQLYGYTF. CDR3 in DNA: TGCGCCAGCAGCCCGGGACAGCTCTATGGCTACACCTTC.